The entry below gives a single TCR beta chain sequence along with its context. What antigen it recognizes has not been identified. The input lacks base qualities; no much larger clone sits a single base away. Looking up the germline V gene yields CDR1 MGHRA and CDR2 YSYEKL. The CDR3 covers 15 residues, taking in both the cysteine and the phenylalanine. The entry retains the CDR3 DNA only, 45 bases that are in frame from base 1. Trimming takes 4 bases off V and 4 bases off J; junction bases not matched to a gene: 7. The data are from a study of T cell changes during pregnancy in multiple sclerosis (dated by TCRdb to between 2018 and 2021). Study-wide context: The study examined how the T cell repertoire changed over the course of pregnancy in women with multiple sclerosis.

Library preparation used the immunoSEQ multiplex PCR assay. TCRdb carries this immuneACCESS record with in-frame sequences only. Its versions omit some clonotypes, under half of them owing to an unresolved V gene in the studies checked, with the rest unexplained. For this sample there are roughly 48,000 clones; 85% to 95% appear just once. Of the sample, 0.25% is held by the ten largest clones. The chain is made from TRBV4-1 and TRBJ1-2; a stretch of 9 junction bases matches TRBD1. The clonotype originates from a female donor with multiple sclerosis, enrolled in a pregnancy study. Sample: CD4+ T cells from peripheral blood mononuclear cells, taken in the third trimester of pregnancy. The sequence in DNA is TGCGCCAGCAGCCCCCTGGGACAGGGAAGCTATGGCTACACCTTC. Its protein is CASSPLGQGSYGYTF.